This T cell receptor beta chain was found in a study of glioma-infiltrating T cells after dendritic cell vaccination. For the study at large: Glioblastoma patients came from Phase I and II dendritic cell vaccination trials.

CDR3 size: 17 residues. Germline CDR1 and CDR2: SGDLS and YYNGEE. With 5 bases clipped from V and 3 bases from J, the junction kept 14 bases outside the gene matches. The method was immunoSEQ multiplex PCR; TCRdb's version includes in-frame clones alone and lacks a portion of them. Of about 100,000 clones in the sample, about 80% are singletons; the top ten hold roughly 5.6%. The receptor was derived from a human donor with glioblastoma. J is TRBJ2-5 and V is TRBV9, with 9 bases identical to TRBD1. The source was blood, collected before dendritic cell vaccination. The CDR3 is CASRGQGPRGKKETQYF. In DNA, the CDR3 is TGTGCCAGCAGGGGACAGGGACCGCGTGGGAAAAAAGAGACCCAGTACTTC. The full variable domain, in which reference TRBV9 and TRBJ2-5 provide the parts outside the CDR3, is DSGVTQTPKHLITATGQRVTLRCSPRSGDLSVYWYQQSLDQGLQFLIQYYNGEERAKGNILERFSAQQFPDLHSELNLSSLELGDSALYFCASRGQGPRGKKETQYFGPGTRLLVL.